The 19 T cell receptor beta chains presented below share a single source sample, sequenced in a study of T cell responses to AZD1222 COVID-19 vaccine. Assay: immunoSEQ multiplex PCR; the TCRdb copy retains only in-frame clones and omits some. This table has 110,000 to 150,000 clones, roughly 91% appearing once. Source: peripheral blood, taken on day 0 of AZD1222 vaccination. Receptors originate from an adult in good health.

J is TRBJ2-1 and V is TRBV5-1, with D unresolved. The CDR3 is made up of 12 amino acids. V was shortened by 6 bases and J by 4 bases, with 8 bases between the two germline ends. Germline assignment: CDR1 SGHRS and CDR2 YFSETQ. The CDR3, as DNA: TGCGCCAGCAATCCTGGGTACAATGAGCAGTTCTTC. Translating gives CASNPGYNEQFF.

On this clone itself: Distinct nucleotide sequences in the sample also encode this CDR3. The chain has TRBV6-5 and TRBJ1-4, with D perhaps TRBD1 (5 bases). CDR3 size: 14 residues. CDR1 is MNHEY and CDR2 is SVGAGI in the germline V gene. Trimming left V 2 bases short and J 3 bases short, with 7 bases between. As DNA, the CDR3 is TGTGCCAGCAGTTACGGGGGTTCTAATGAAAAACTGTTTTTT. Its translation is CASSYGGSNEKLFF.

The gene calls are TRBV28 and TRBJ2-1; 14 nucleotides align to TRBD2. Germline CDR1 and CDR2: MDHEN and SYDVKM. The trim removed 5 bases at V and 7 bases at J, leaving 10 bases unmatched. This CDR3 is 17 amino acids long. CDR3 bases: TGTGCCAGCAGTGAGACTAGCGGGGGGGCCAGCCTAAATGAGCAGTTCTTC. It yields the protein CASSETSGGASLNEQFF.

This sequence joins TRBV4-1 and TRBJ2-5, with TRBD2 matching over 7 bases. The germline gives CDR1 MGHRA, CDR2 YSYEKL. The CDR3 has 17 amino acids. V shed 1 base and J 0 bases; nucleotides not matched to a gene: 8. The CDR3 region is CASSQGRLAAYQETQYF. CDR3 bases: TGCGCCAGCAGCCAAGGACGTCTAGCGGCCTACCAAGAGACCCAGTACTTC.

This chain links TRBV6-5 with TRBJ1-1, with 7 bases identical to TRBD1. Per the germline V gene, CDR1 is MNHEY and CDR2 is SVGAGI. This CDR3 comprises 14 residues. V trimming: 4 bases; J trimming: 10 bases; junction bases outside the gene matches: 12. The CDR3 coding sequence is TGTGCCAGCAGTTTGACCCCTGGACAGGCGGGAGCTTTCTTT. Residues: CASSLTPGQAGAFF.

The chain recombines TRBV29-1 with TRBJ2-3; D unclear. The CDR3 spans 13 residues. CDR1 and CDR2 from the germline V gene are SQVTM and ANQGSEA. The ends were cut back, 3 bases at V and 2 bases at J, with 9 bases in the middle. The CDR3 is CSVEGRNTDTQYF. The CDR3, as DNA: TGCAGCGTTGAGGGCAGAAACACAGATACGCAGTATTTT.

The chain uses TRBV5-4 and TRBJ2-7; 8 nucleotides agree with TRBD1. From germline, CDR1 is SGHNT and CDR2 YYREEE (reference sequence). The length of the CDR3 is 12 residues. J gave up 7 bases and V 5 bases, and 5 bases lay outside the gene matches. The DNA of the CDR3 is TGTGCCAGCAGTACAGGGGGGAAAGAGCAGTACTTC. This encodes CASSTGGKEQYF.

J is TRBJ1-3 and V is TRBV5-4, with 8 bases that match TRBD1. Germline V gives CDR1 SGHNT, CDR2 YYREEE (reference sequence). CDR3 size: 13 residues. After removal of 4 bases from V and 4 bases from J, the junction contained 1 base not matched to a gene. CDR3 region: CASSRQGGNTIYF. The DNA of the CDR3 is TGTGCCAGCAGCCGACAGGGGGGAAACACCATATATTTT.

This chain links TRBV27 with TRBJ1-4; 8 bases fit TRBD1. CDR3 size: 16 residues. The V gene's germline CDR1 is MNHEY and CDR2 SMNVEV (reference sequence). The trim removed 2 bases at V and 7 bases at J, leaving 9 bases unmatched. CDR3 coding DNA: TGTGCCAGCAGTTTAAGGGGGGCAGGGGGCAGTGAAAAACTGTTTTTT. Amino acid sequence: CASSLRGAGGSEKLFF.

About this clone: Other DNA sequences in this specimen translate into the identical CDR3. The rearrangement links TRBV5-6 to TRBJ2-7; D is undetermined. Germline CDR1 is SGHDT and CDR2 is YYEEEE. The CDR3 has 14 residues. The V gene lost 0 bases and the J gene lost 0 bases, with 7 bases spanning the gap. CDR3 in DNA: TGTGCCAGCAGCTTGGGGCGGTCCTCCTACGAGCAGTACTTC. Residues: CASSLGRSSYEQYF.

The chain couples TRBV5-1 to TRBJ1-4; possibly TRBD1 for D (5 bases). Germline CDR1 reads SGHRS; CDR2 reads YFSETQ. The CDR3 runs 16 residues. Trimming pared 7 bases from V and 8 bases from J, leaving 24 bases between. CDR3 sequence (DNA): TGCGCCAGCGGGGGTCCCATTGGGGGAGACGGGGAAAAACTGTTTTTT. Protein: CASGGPIGGDGEKLFF.

The rearrangement links TRBV3-1 (or the pseudogene TRBV3-2) to TRBJ2-1; TRBD2 matches 8 bases. From germline, CDR1 is LGHDT and CDR2 YNNKEL (reference sequence). The CDR3 spans 17 residues. The trim removed 2 bases at V and 0 bases at J, leaving 6 bases unmatched. CDR3 coding DNA: TGTGCCAGCAGCCAATCTTTCGGGGGGGGCTCCTACAATGAGCAGTTCTTC. Encoded protein: CASSQSFGGGSYNEQFF.

In its sample, this clone is medium-sized. The chain combines TRBV5-1 with TRBJ2-7; 12 positions match TRBD1. V gave up 4 bases and J gave up 5 bases; unmatched junction bases: 7. Per germline, CDR1 SGHRS and CDR2 YFSETQ. The CDR3 totals 15 residues. The DNA for the CDR3 is TGCGCCAGCAGCCCCGGGACAGGGGGCGGGAACGAGCAGTACTTC. Translation: CASSPGTGGGNEQYF.

This chain connects TRBV19 to TRBJ1-6; tentative D call: TRBD1 (6 bases). The V end lost 6 bases, the J end lost 6 bases, and 15 bases lay between the germline ends. This CDR3 has 15 amino acids. CDR1 and CDR2 from the germline V gene are LNHDA and SQIVND (reference sequence). CDR3: CASSPTGGLNSPLHF. CDR3 in DNA: TGTGCCAGTAGCCCGACAGGCGGCCTTAATTCACCCCTCCACTTT. Full variable domain (rest looked up from reference TRBV19 and TRBJ1-6): DGGITQSPKYLFRKEGQNVTLSCEQNLNHDAMYWYRQDPGQGLRLIYYSQIVNDFQKGDIAEGYSVSREKKESFPLTVTSAQKNPTAFYLCASSPTGGLNSPLHFGNGTRLTVT.

The V and J genes are TRBV23-1 and TRBJ2-5; 8 bases match TRBD1. TRBV23-1 is an ORF for which the function is uncertain. The CDR3 covers 18 residues. Trimming at V came to 0 bases and at J to 5 bases, leaving 14 bases not matched to a gene. The CDR3 bases are TGCGCCAGCAGTCAATCGGGGCCAGGACAGGGTGTATGGGAGACCCAGTACTTC. Protein: CASSQSGPGQGVWETQYF.

This rearrangement joins TRBV7-2 to TRBJ1-2; 8 bases fit TRBD1. J gave up 4 bases and V 1 base, and 5 bases lay outside the gene matches. The CDR3 length is 15 residues. Germline loops: CDR1 SGHTA, CDR2 FQGNSA. CDR3 in amino acids: CASSLESGGGYGYTF. The DNA for the CDR3 is TGTGCCAGCAGCTTAGAATCAGGGGGCGGCTATGGCTACACCTTC.

This chain joins TRBV18 and TRBJ1-3; a weak D match, TRBD1 (5 bases). The V end lost 3 bases, the J end lost 2 bases, and 14 bases lay between the germline ends. The CDR3 totals 16 residues. CDR1 and CDR2 (germline): KGHSH, LQKENI. The CDR3 sequence: CASSPSTGTAGNTIYF. CDR3 nucleotide sequence: TGTGCCAGCTCACCCTCTACCGGGACCGCTGGAAACACCATATATTTT.

This clone is a singleton in its sample. V gene TRBV7-9 combines with J gene TRBJ1-3, with D maybe TRBD1 (5 bases). CDR3 length: 15 amino acids. Trimming removed 5 bases at V and 0 bases at J, with 11 bases between. Germline-derived CDR1 and CDR2 are SEHNR and FQNEAQ (reference sequence). CDR3 sequence: CASSIYRSSGNTIYF. As DNA, the CDR3 is TGTGCCAGCAGCATCTACAGGAGCTCTGGAAACACCATATATTTT.

V gene TRBV11-2 combines with J gene TRBJ1-1; possible D gene TRBD1, 5 bases. Deletions cut 1 base from V and 4 bases from J, with 16 bases between. Germline CDR1 SGHAT, CDR2 FQNNGV. The CDR3 sequence is 16 residues long. CDR3 in amino acids: CASSLGALAGLTEAFF. In DNA form, the CDR3 reads TGTGCCAGCAGCTTAGGGGCCCTGGCAGGGCTCACTGAAGCTTTCTTT. Full variable domain (rest looked up from reference TRBV11-2 and TRBJ1-1): EAGVAQSPRYKIIEKRQSVAFWCNPISGHATLYWYQQILGQGPKLLIQFQNNGVVDDSQLPKDRFSAERLKGVDSTLKIQPAKLEDSAVYLCASSLGALAGLTEAFFGQGTRLTVV.